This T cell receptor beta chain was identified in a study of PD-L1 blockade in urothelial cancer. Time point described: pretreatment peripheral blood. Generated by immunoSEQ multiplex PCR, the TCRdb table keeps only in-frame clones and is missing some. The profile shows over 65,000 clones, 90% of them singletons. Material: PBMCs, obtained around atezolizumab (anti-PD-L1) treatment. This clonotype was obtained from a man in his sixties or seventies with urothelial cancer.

For the CDR3, the DNA is TGTGCCAGTAGTGCGAGAACCGGGACTAAAAAGCAGTTCTTC. Amino acid sequence: CASSARTGTKKQFF. This chain connects TRBV19 to TRBJ2-1, with 7 bases aligning to TRBD2. The CDR3 loop spans 14 amino acids. V shed 5 bases and J 11 bases; nucleotides not matched to a gene: 12. Germline lookup yields CDR1 LNHDA and CDR2 SQIVND (reference sequence).